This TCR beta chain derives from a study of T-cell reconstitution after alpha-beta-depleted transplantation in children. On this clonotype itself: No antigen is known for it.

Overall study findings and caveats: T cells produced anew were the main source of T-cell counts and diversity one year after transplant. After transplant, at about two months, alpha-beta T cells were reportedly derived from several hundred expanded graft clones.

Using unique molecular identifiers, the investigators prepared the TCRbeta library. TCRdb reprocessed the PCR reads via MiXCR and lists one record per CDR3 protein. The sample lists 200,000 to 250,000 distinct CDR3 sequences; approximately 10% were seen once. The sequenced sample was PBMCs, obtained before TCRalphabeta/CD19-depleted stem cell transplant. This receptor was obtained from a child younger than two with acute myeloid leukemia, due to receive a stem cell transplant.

CDR3 residues: CASSFSRSTGVDTEAFF. CDR3 DNA sequence: TGTGCCAGCAGCTTCTCCCGCTCGACAGGGGTGGACACTGAAGCTTTCTTT. J is TRBJ1-1 and V is TRBV7-9; 8 nucleotides match TRBD1. The junction had 12 bases not matched to a gene; V was cut back by 3 bases and J by 3 bases. Germline CDR1 is SEHNR and CDR2 is FQNEAQ (reference sequence). The length of the CDR3 is 17 residues. Based on the CDR3 plus reference TRBV7-9 and TRBJ1-1, the full variable domain is DTGVSQNPRHKITKRGQNVTFRCDPISEHNRLYWYRQTLGQGPEFLTYFQNEAQLEKSRLLSDRFSAERPKGSFSTLEIQRTEQGDSAMYLCASSFSRSTGVDTEAFFGQGTRLTVV.